Listed below are T cell receptor beta chains from one sample, sequenced in a study of blood T cell repertoires in COVID-19. Using immunoSEQ multiplex PCR, the repertoire was profiled, and TCRdb retains in-frame clones only, with some absent. The repertoire holds about 170,000 clones, with about 86% as singletons. What was sequenced was peripheral blood. All receptors come from a woman older than 75 in a cohort sampled during active or convalescent COVID-19. The CDR3 runs from the conserved cysteine through the conserved F or W. A D gene is named only where the DNA matches it firmly. Clone size is shown for a subset of rows, as once, few, many or a class of expanded clone.

>NA|TRBV3-1/TRBV3-2|once|TRBJ1-5
TGTGCCAGCAGCCATCCAGGGGACAATCAGCCCCAGCATTTT
CASSHPGDNQPQHF
>NA|TRBV18|NA|TRBJ1-2
TGTGCCAGCTCCCCGGGCACAGGGTCCGGCTATGGCTACACCTTC
CASSPGTGSGYGYTF
>TRBD1|TRBV19|once|TRBJ1-5
TGTGCCAGTATCCCTCGGACAGGGGGCTATCAGCCCCAGCATTTT
CASIPRTGGYQPQHF
>NA|TRBV3-1/TRBV3-2|NA|TRBJ1-1
TGTGCCAGCAGCCCCACCGGGACTCAATCCACTGAAGCTTTCTTT
CASSPTGTQSTEAFF
>NA|TRBV28|few|TRBJ1-6
TGTGCCAGCAGTTTTATAAGCGACTCCTATAATTCACCCCTCCACTTT
CASSFISDSYNSPLHF
>NA|TRBV30|NA|TRBJ1-1
TGTGCCTGTCGGGGGGGGGCTGAAGCTTTCTTT
CACRGGAEAFF
>NA|TRBV28|NA|TRBJ2-1
TGTGCCAGCAGTTTCAGCGGATACAATGAGCAGTTCTTC
CASSFSGYNEQFF
>NA|TRBV4-1|few|TRBJ1-2
TGCGCCAGCAGCCAAGGGGGAGGATATGGCTACACCTTC
CASSQGGGYGYTF
>NA|TRBV7-2|NA|TRBJ1-3
TGTGCCAGCAGCTTATTAGGGGATAGAAACACCATATATTTT
CASSLLGDRNTIYF
>NA|TRBV27|NA|TRBJ2-3
TGTGCCAGCAGTTTACAACTAGCCTCTGATACGCAGTATTTT
CASSLQLASDTQYF
>NA|TRBV10-3|NA|TRBJ1-1
TGTGCCATCAGCGCCTCAGTAAACACTGAAGCTTTCTTT
CAISASVNTEAFF
>NA|TRBV4-1|NA|TRBJ1-1
TGCGCCAGCAGCCAATCTCCTTTCACTGAAGCTTTCTTT
CASSQSPFTEAFF
>NA|TRBV10-1|NA|TRBJ1-1
TGCGCCAGCAGTTCTACAGTTTCGAACACTGAAGCTTTCTTT
CASSSTVSNTEAFF
>TRBD1|TRBV6-5|once|TRBJ1-5
TGTGCCAGCAGTCCCGACAGGGGGAACAATCAGCCCCAGCATTTT
CASSPDRGNNQPQHF
>NA|TRBV21-1|NA|TRBJ1-1
TGTGCCAGCAGCAAACTTTGCTTAAGGACAGGCACTGAAGCTTTCTTT
CASSKLCLRTGTEAFF
>NA|TRBV23-1|NA|TRBJ2-1
TGCGCCAGCAGTCAGCGGGAGCAGTTCTTC
CASSQREQFF
>TRBD1|TRBV27|NA|TRBJ1-6
TGTGCCAGCAGTTGGGGACAGGGGGCTTCACCCCTCCACTTT
CASSWGQGASPLHF
>TRBD1|TRBV5-1|NA|TRBJ1-2
TGCGCCAGCAGCTTGTCGGACAGGGCGAGGTATGGCTACACCTTC
CASSLSDRARYGYTF
>TRBD1|TRBV5-6|NA|TRBJ1-2
TGTGCCAGCAGCTTGGGACAGGGTCCCTATGGCTACACCTTC
CASSLGQGPYGYTF
>NA|TRBV6-2/TRBV6-3|NA|TRBJ2-1
TGTGCCAGCAGTTACCCGACAGGGAAGAGCGGGAATGAGCAGTTCTTC
CASSYPTGKSGNEQFF
>TRBD2|TRBV30|NA|TRBJ2-5
TGTGCCTGGAGTGTAACAGGACTAGCGGTATCGGAGACCCAGTACTTC
CAWSVTGLAVSETQYF
>TRBD1|TRBV28|NA|TRBJ2-3
TGTGCCAGCAGTTTTGGGGACAGTAGCACAGATACGCAGTATTTT
CASSFGDSSTDTQYF
>NA|TRBV5-6|NA|TRBJ1-6
TGTGCCAGCAGCTTGGGGGAGTCACCCCTCCACTTT
CASSLGESPLHF
>NA|TRBV19|NA|TRBJ1-2
TGTGCCACCTCACAAAACCCAGACTATGGCTACACCTTC
CATSQNPDYGYTF
>NA|TRBV5-1|NA|TRBJ1-1
TGCGCCAGCAGCTTGGTGGCAGGAGGAAACACTGAAGCTTTCTTT
CASSLVAGGNTEAFF
>TRBD1|TRBV11-2|NA|TRBJ1-5
TGTGCCAGCAGCCCTGACAGGGGGGGGCAGCCCCAGCATTTT
CASSPDRGGQPQHF
>TRBD1|TRBV5-4|NA|TRBJ2-3
TGTGCCAGCAGCTTGGCCACGACAGGGACAGATACGCAGTATTTT
CASSLATTGTDTQYF
>TRBD1|TRBV3-1/TRBV3-2|NA|TRBJ1-1
TGTGCCAGCAGCCTTTATCAGGGGGGAGCTTTCTTT
CASSLYQGGAFF
>NA|TRBV30|NA|TRBJ2-2
TGTGCCTGGAGAAAGGCCCCCGGGACCGGGGAGCTGTTTTTT
CAWRKAPGTGELFF
>NA|TRBV3-1/TRBV3-2|few|TRBJ2-3
TGTGCCAGCAGCCGGGGAGTGGATACGCAGTATTTT
CASSRGVDTQYF
>TRBD1|TRBV5-6|NA|TRBJ1-3
TGTGCCAGCAGAACGACAGGGACTGGAAACACCATATATTTT
CASRTTGTGNTIYF
>TRBD1|TRBV7-7|NA|TRBJ2-1
TGTGCTAGCAGCCCCGGACAGGGAACGGTCAGTGAGCAGTTCTTC
CASSPGQGTVSEQFF
>NA|TRBV4-1|NA|TRBJ1-2
TGCGCCAGCAGCCAAGTGGTATTCACGGGCTATGGCTACACCTTC
CASSQVVFTGYGYTF
>NA|TRBV27|few|TRBJ1-2
TGTGCCAGCAGCCCCGGGACATCGCTCTATGGCTACACCTTC
CASSPGTSLYGYTF
>NA|TRBV4-1|NA|TRBJ2-2
TGCGCCAGCAGCCAAGGGGCCCTTCGGGAGCTGTTTTTT
CASSQGALRELFF
>TRBD2|TRBV27|NA|TRBJ2-1
TGTGCCAGCAGTCCCGGGACTAGCGGGACGGAGCAGTTCTTC
CASSPGTSGTEQFF
>NA|TRBV15|NA|TRBJ1-3
TGTGCCACCAGGTATCGAGACTATGGAAACACCATATATTTT
CATRYRDYGNTIYF
>NA|TRBV10-3|NA|TRBJ2-7
TGTGCCATCAGTGAGTATGGAGGGTTGGATTACGAGCAGTACTTC
CAISEYGGLDYEQYF
>TRBD1|TRBV19|NA|TRBJ1-4
TGTGCCAGTCAAGAGGGACAGGAAAAAGGAAAACTGTTTTTT
CASQEGQEKGKLFF
>NA|TRBV30|NA|TRBJ1-5
TGTGCCTGCAAATCCTCAAGGGGTTATGGCAATCAGCCCCAGCATTTT
CACKSSRGYGNQPQHF
>NA|TRBV24-1|NA|TRBJ1-1
TGTGCCACCAGTGGTCAGGGCCACACTGAAGCTTTCTTT
CATSGQGHTEAFF
>NA|TRBV7-2|NA|TRBJ1-1
TGTGCCAGCAGCGCCACAGCCCGCGCTGAAGCTTTCTTT
CASSATARAEAFF
>NA|TRBV18|NA|TRBJ2-7
TGTGCCAGCTCACCAGGGCTTCGTGAGCAGTACTTC
CASSPGLREQYF
>NA|TRBV9|NA|TRBJ2-5
TGTGCCAAGAACAGCGTAGATTTGATTAGGGGGGGCCCAGAGACCCAGTACTTC
CAKNSVDLIRGGPETQYF
>NA|TRBV9|NA|TRBJ1-6
TGTGCCAGCAGCGGGGGGGGTTCACCCCTCCACTTT
CASSGGGSPLHF
>TRBD1|TRBV2|NA|TRBJ2-1
TGTGCCAACCGGCGGGGGACAGGGGTACACGATGAGCAGTTCTTC
CANRRGTGVHDEQFF
>NA|TRBV7-2|NA|TRBJ1-2
TGTGCCAGCAGCTCTAGGCCGATTACTAACTATGGCTACACCTTC
CASSSRPITNYGYTF
>NA|TRBV6-5|NA|TRBJ2-1
TGTGCCAGCAGTTACTCTGGACTGGGATCCTACAATGAGCAGTTCTTC
CASSYSGLGSYNEQFF
>NA|TRBV29-1|NA|TRBJ2-7
TGCAGCGTCATACCCGCGGGGCGGTACGAGCAGTACTTC
CSVIPAGRYEQYF
>TRBD1|TRBV2|NA|TRBJ2-7
TGTGCCAGTGCGGGACAGGGCGGCCACGAGCAGTACTTC
CASAGQGGHEQYF
>TRBD1|TRBV5-6|NA|TRBJ1-1
TGTGCCAGCAGCTTGGATGGCAGGGGGCTTGAAGCTTTCTTT
CASSLDGRGLEAFF
>NA|TRBV5-1|once|TRBJ1-1
TGCGCCAGCAGCCCCGGGGACTTTAGCATGAACACTGAAGCTTTCTTT
CASSPGDFSMNTEAFF